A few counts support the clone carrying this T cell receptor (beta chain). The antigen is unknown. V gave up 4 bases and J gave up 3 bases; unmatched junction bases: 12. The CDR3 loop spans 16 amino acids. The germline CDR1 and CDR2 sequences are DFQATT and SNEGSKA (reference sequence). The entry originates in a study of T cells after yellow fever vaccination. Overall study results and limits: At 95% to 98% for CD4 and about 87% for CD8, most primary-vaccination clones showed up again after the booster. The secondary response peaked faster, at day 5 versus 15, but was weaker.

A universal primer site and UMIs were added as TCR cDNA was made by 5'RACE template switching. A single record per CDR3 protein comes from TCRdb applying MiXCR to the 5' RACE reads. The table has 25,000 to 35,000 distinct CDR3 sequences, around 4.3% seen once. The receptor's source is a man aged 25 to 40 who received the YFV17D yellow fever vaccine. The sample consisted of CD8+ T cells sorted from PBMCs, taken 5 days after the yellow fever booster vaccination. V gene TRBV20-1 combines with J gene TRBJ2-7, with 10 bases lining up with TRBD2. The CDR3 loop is CSATVEAGGVVYEQYF. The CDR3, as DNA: TGCAGTGCTACCGTTGAAGCGGGGGGGGTAGTCTACGAGCAGTACTTC.